The rows below give T cell receptor beta chains drawn from one sample of a study of T-cell memory formation after mild COVID-19. One entry per CDR3 protein, called by TCRdb with MiXCR from the 5' RACE reads. The table includes hundreds of thousands of distinct CDR3 sequences, approximately 23% detected once. The material sequenced was PBMCs or a T cell subset sorted from them (not recorded which). The source is an adult woman who had mild COVID-19 (a few samples of this study predate the infection). Cell type and time point are not known. CDR3s include the opening cysteine and the closing phenylalanine or tryptophan. The D gene is left open where the match is weak. Size values are once, few and many counts, or a class for expanded clones, and some rows have none.

j_call	cdr3_length	clone_size	v_call	d_call	cdr3_nt	cdr3_aa
TRBJ1-2	13	NA	TRBV20-1	NA	TGCAGTGCTGGTCAGACAGGTGGCAATGGCTACACCTTC	CSAGQTGGNGYTF
TRBJ2-3	16	few	TRBV5-1	TRBD2	TGCGCCAGCAGCTTGATTTATGGACTAGCAGAAGATACGCAGTATTTT	CASSLIYGLAEDTQYF
TRBJ2-7	13	NA	TRBV20-1	NA	TGCAGTGCTCGCTCTCCGGGGGAAAGGGAGCAGTACTTC	CSARSPGEREQYF
TRBJ1-1	13	NA	TRBV30	NA	TGTGCCTGGAGTGTACTGGTGGGGACTGAAGCTTTCTTT	CAWSVLVGTEAFF
TRBJ2-7	15	few	TRBV5-1	NA	TGCGCCAGCAGCTCCAGCGCCGCGCAAACCTACGAGCAGTACTTC	CASSSSAAQTYEQYF
TRBJ2-7	12	NA	TRBV7-9	NA	TGTGCCAGCCGGTGGGAAAGCTACGAGCAGTACTTC	CASRWESYEQYF
TRBJ2-7	12	few	TRBV3-1	NA	TGTGCCAGCAGGCTTGGAGGCTACGAGCAGTACTTC	CASRLGGYEQYF
TRBJ2-5	11	few	TRBV15	NA	TGTGCCACCAGCAGGGACCGGGACCAGTACTTC	CATSRDRDQYF
TRBJ2-1	13	NA	TRBV2	NA	TGTGCCAGCATTCAGGGAACCCCCAATGAGCAGTTCTTC	CASIQGTPNEQFF
TRBJ2-3	15	NA	TRBV7-2	TRBD1	TGTGCCAGCAGCACCACGACAGGGTCCGGAGATACGCAGTATTTT	CASSTTTGSGDTQYF
TRBJ1-1	15	few	TRBV4-1	NA	TGCGCCAGCAGCCAAGGTGGGGGGGCGAGCACTGAAGCTTTCTTT	CASSQGGGASTEAFF
TRBJ1-6	15	NA	TRBV2	TRBD1	TGTGCCAGCAGTGAGGGACAGGGGGTAAGATCACCCCTCCACTTT	CASSEGQGVRSPLHF
TRBJ1-3	21	few	TRBV5-6	NA	TGTGCCAGCAGCTTGATCGGTCGGGCAGGTACCACCCGGGGGGCTGGAAACACCATATATTTT	CASSLIGRAGTTRGAGNTIYF
TRBJ2-5	14	few	TRBV7-2	NA	TGTGCCAGCAGCAAAACAGGGCCCCAAGAGACCCAGTACTTC	CASSKTGPQETQYF
TRBJ2-5	15	few	TRBV7-7	TRBD1	TGTGCTAGCAGCTCGGGACAGGGAGGCCAAGAGACCCAGTACTTC	CASSSGQGGQETQYF
TRBJ2-7	14	many	TRBV7-2	NA	TGTGCCAGCAGCTTAGATTGGGGGTCGTACGAGCAGTACTTC	CASSLDWGSYEQYF
TRBJ2-2	16	NA	TRBV24-1	TRBD1	TGTGCCACCAGTGACTGGACAGGGTTTGACACCGGGGAGCTGTTTTTT	CATSDWTGFDTGELFF
TRBJ2-1	12	few	TRBV24-1	NA	TGTGCCACCAGTGATTTCCCTGGGGAGCAGTTCTTC	CATSDFPGEQFF
TRBJ2-2	15	NA	TRBV9	NA	TGTGCCAGCAGCGTAGCGGGGACGAACACCGGGGAGCTGTTTTTT	CASSVAGTNTGELFF
TRBJ1-1	13	NA	TRBV14	NA	TGTGCCAGCAGCCAAGATTGGGCCACTGAAGCTTTCTTT	CASSQDWATEAFF
TRBJ2-1	13	few	TRBV5-1	NA	TGCGCCAGCAGCCCCCCAGGGGTCAATGAGCAGTTCTTC	CASSPPGVNEQFF
TRBJ2-6	17	NA	TRBV5-1	NA	TGCGCCAGCAGCTTGTCACAGGGCAACTCTGGGGCCAACGTCCTGACTTTC	CASSLSQGNSGANVLTF
TRBJ2-3	14	NA	TRBV12-3/TRBV12-4	NA	TGTGCCAGCAGTCCGGTTTTCGTCACAGATACGCAGTATTTT	CASSPVFVTDTQYF
TRBJ1-1	14	NA	TRBV30	TRBD1	TGTGCCTGGAGGCACCGGGACAGATACACTGAAGCTTTCTTT	CAWRHRDRYTEAFF
TRBJ2-2	13	few	TRBV27	NA	TGTGCCAGCAGCGAAAGAGTGGGAGGGGAGCTGTTTTTT	CASSERVGGELFF
TRBJ2-5	13	many	TRBV27	NA	TGTGCCAGCAGTTCCGAAGGACAAGAGACCCAGTACTTC	CASSSEGQETQYF
TRBJ2-7	13	few	TRBV2	TRBD1	TGTGCCAGCAACCGGGACAGGGGCGACGAGCAGTACTTC	CASNRDRGDEQYF
TRBJ2-3	16	NA	TRBV7-2	TRBD1	TGTGCCAGCAGCCCCCGGACAGGGGGTGTCTCAGATACGCAGTATTTT	CASSPRTGGVSDTQYF
TRBJ1-3	16	few	TRBV3-1	NA	TGTGCCAGCAGCCAAGGGTTCATCCCCTCTGGAAACACCATATATTTT	CASSQGFIPSGNTIYF
TRBJ1-5	13	NA	TRBV12-3/TRBV12-4	NA	TGTGCCAGCAGTTCACAGGGCTTCCAGCCCCAGCATTTT	CASSSQGFQPQHF
TRBJ1-1	13	NA	TRBV5-5	NA	TGTGCCAGCAGCCCGTTTATGAACACTGAAGCTTTCTTT	CASSPFMNTEAFF
TRBJ2-3	15	many	TRBV20-1	NA	TGCAGTGCTAGCCAAGAAGGGTTTGAGACAGATACGCAGTATTTT	CSASQEGFETDTQYF
TRBJ2-2	17	NA	TRBV7-9	TRBD2	TGTGCCAGCAGCATCCTACTAGCGGGAGGGAACACCGGGGAGCTGTTTTTT	CASSILLAGGNTGELFF
TRBJ2-1	18	NA	TRBV7-8	TRBD2	TGTGCCAGCAGCGTCGGACTAGCGGGGGGCATGAACTACAATGAGCAGTTCTTC	CASSVGLAGGMNYNEQFF
TRBJ2-7	12	NA	TRBV3-1	NA	TGTGCCAGCAGCCAGGGTAAGGGGGAGCAGTACTTC	CASSQGKGEQYF
TRBJ2-2	13	NA	TRBV9	NA	TGTGCCAGCAACGTCCGCGGGCGGAGTGAGCTGTTTTTT	CASNVRGRSELFF
TRBJ1-2	15	NA	TRBV6-5	NA	TGTGCCAGCAGTTACGTTCGAGGGACTCCCCATGGCTACACCTTC	CASSYVRGTPHGYTF
TRBJ2-6	16	NA	TRBV2	NA	TGTGCCAGCAGTGTAGGGGGGGCTCCCGGGGCCAACGTCCTGACTTTC	CASSVGGAPGANVLTF
TRBJ1-2	13	NA	TRBV29-1	NA	TGCAGCGTTGAAGATAGGCAGGGGTATGGCTACACCTTC	CSVEDRQGYGYTF
TRBJ2-7	11	few	TRBV29-1	NA	TGCAGCGTTGCGCTTTCCTACGAGCAGTACTTC	CSVALSYEQYF